This T cell receptor beta chain appears in the sequencing data of a study of OX40 agonist ivuxolimab in advanced cancers. Trimming at V came to 0 bases and at J to 13 bases, leaving 3 bases not matched to a gene. The CDR3 spans 11 residues. Germline V gives CDR1 GTSNPN, CDR2 SVGIG (reference sequence). Repertoires were generated with immunoSEQ multiplex PCR, while TCRdb's copy carries only in-frame clones and drops some. The table shows 65,000 to 100,000 clones, with 80% to 95% occurring only once. A single count supports this clone. The sample was CD4+ or CD8+ T cells sorted from blood, taken in a trial of the OX40 agonist ivuxolimab. The sequence came from an adult with an advanced solid tumor such as melanoma, head and neck, liver or kidney cancer. The chain joins TRBV30 to TRBJ1-2; 9 nucleotides line up with TRBD1. CDR3 nucleotides: TGTGCCTGGAGTGTAGGGACAGGGTTCACCTTC. It is translated as CAWSVGTGFTF.